A selection of T cell receptor beta chains follows, all from one sample in a study of regulatory T cells in long-lasting Graves disease. Using its own MiXCR run on the multiplex PCR reads, TCRdb lists one record per CDR3 protein. The top ten clones hold 18% of a sample with 500,000 to 700,000 distinct CDR3 sequences, roughly 16% of them seen once. These data were also reused for a study on T cells in Graves' hyperthyroidism and ophthalmopathy.

Material: peripheral blood mononuclear cells (PBMCs), obtained at new diagnosis, from a patient treated with antithyroid drugs. These receptors originate from a woman between 25 and 40 years old with Graves disease. The CDR3 runs from the conserved cysteine through the conserved F or W. D genes are given only for firm matches. Not every row has a clone size; where given, it reads once, few, many or a size class.

V gene	D gene	clone size	J gene	CDR3 DNA	CDR3 protein
TRBV3-1	-	many	TRBJ2-5	TGTGCCAGCAGCCAAGTTTTTGGAGGTCAAGAGACCCAGTACTTC	CASSQVFGGQETQYF
TRBV7-9	-	many	TRBJ1-1	TGTGCCAGCAGCTTAGTTTACAGAACGAACACTGAAGCTTTCTTT	CASSLVYRTNTEAFF
TRBV19	-	-	TRBJ2-3	TGTGCCAGTATTGGTACGGGAAGGCCTACAGATACGCAGTATTTT	CASIGTGRPTDTQYF
TRBV25-1	-	-	TRBJ2-1	TGTGCCAGCATTGGGGACGGTCCATTTAATGAGCAGTTCTTC	CASIGDGPFNEQFF
TRBV20-1	TRBD1	many	TRBJ1-4	TGCAGTGCTAGAGAGGGGACAGCTTCCGAAAAACTGTTTTTT	CSAREGTASEKLFF
TRBV28	-	many	TRBJ1-2	TGTGCCAGCAGTTTCAGCCTTCCGAATGGCTACACCTTC	CASSFSLPNGYTF
TRBV5-1	TRBD1	-	TRBJ1-2	TGCGCCAGCAGATCGACAGGGGACGGGTATGGCTACACCTTC	CASRSTGDGYGYTF
TRBV6-1	-	many	TRBJ1-1	TGTGCCAGCAGTCTACAGGGAGGGGGGAACACTGAAGCTTTCTTT	CASSLQGGGNTEAFF
TRBV20-1	TRBD2	many	TRBJ2-3	TGCAGTGCTACCCGGACTAGCGGGAGTGCAGATACGCAGTATTTT	CSATRTSGSADTQYF
TRBV30	TRBD2	few	TRBJ2-7	TGTGCCCTAGGACTAGCGGGAGTGTACGAGCAGTACTTC	CALGLAGVYEQYF
TRBV5-1	TRBD1	many	TRBJ2-7	TGCGCCAGCAGCGTAATGCCGGGACAGAATACCTACGAGCAGTACTTC	CASSVMPGQNTYEQYF
TRBV20-1	-	-	TRBJ1-6	TGCAGTGCTCACGGATTAATGGGTTCACCCCTCCACTTT	CSAHGLMGSPLHF
TRBV24-1	-	-	TRBJ1-1	TGTGCCACCAGGGGGGTAGGGAACACTGAAGCTTTCTTT	CATRGVGNTEAFF
TRBV29-1	TRBD2	-	TRBJ2-3	TGCAGCGTTGGGGGACTAGCATCAGATACGCAGTATTTT	CSVGGLASDTQYF
TRBV29-1	TRBD2	many	TRBJ2-1	TGCAGCGTTGACGTTGGCGGGAGGGCCGGAAGCTCCTACAATGAGCAGTTCTTC	CSVDVGGRAGSSYNEQFF
TRBV5-1	-	many	TRBJ1-5	TGTGCCAGCAGCCTGGAAGGGGGTTCCAATCAGCCCCAGCATTTT	CASSLEGGSNQPQHF
TRBV20-1	TRBD1	few	TRBJ2-1	TGCAGTGCTAGAGATCTTCAGGGGGCAATTTACAATGAGCAGTTCTTC	CSARDLQGAIYNEQFF
TRBV20-1	TRBD2	-	TRBJ2-3	TGCAGTGCGACTAGCGGGAGGGGCACAGATACGCAGTATTTT	CSATSGRGTDTQYF
TRBV20-1	-	-	TRBJ2-2	TGCAGTGCTCTATTACCCGGGGAGCTGTTTTTT	CSALLPGELFF
TRBV3-1	-	many	TRBJ2-7	TGTGCCAGCAGCCTGCAGGCTGTGCAGTACTTC	CASSLQAVQYF
TRBV2	TRBD1	many	TRBJ2-3	TGTGCCAGCAGCCCAGACAGGGGTAGCACAGATACGCAGTATTTT	CASSPDRGSTDTQYF
TRBV5-1	-	few	TRBJ2-1	TGCGCCAGCAGCTCCTTTGGGGGAATTTCGTATGAGCAGTTCTTC	CASSSFGGISYEQFF
TRBV2	-	many	TRBJ1-2	TGTGCCAGCAGTGCCGAGACAGCCTATGGCTACACCTTC	CASSAETAYGYTF
TRBV6-2/TRBV6-3	TRBD2	-	TRBJ2-3	TGTGCCAGCAGTGGGGGGGGTGTTGCCACAGATACGCAGTATTTT	CASSGGGVATDTQYF
TRBV20-1	TRBD2	few	TRBJ2-3	TGCAGTGCTAGAGATCGCAGCACGGGAGGGCCGGGGGATACGCAGTATTTT	CSARDRSTGGPGDTQYF
TRBV20-1	-	many	TRBJ1-2	TGCAGTGCTAGAGAGGCAGGGCGGGTCTATGGCTACACCTTC	CSAREAGRVYGYTF
TRBV3-1	TRBD2	few	TRBJ2-3	TGTGCCAGCAGCCAAGATCTAACAGGGGTTCGCGGGAGGGCCTCGACAGATACGCAGTATTTT	CASSQDLTGVRGRASTDTQYF
TRBV12-3/TRBV12-4	TRBD2	many	TRBJ2-1	TGTGCCAGCAGTTTACGGACTAGCGGAGCCATCTACAATGAGCAGTTCTTC	CASSLRTSGAIYNEQFF
TRBV11-1	TRBD1	few	TRBJ1-1	TGTGCCAGCAGCCCCCGGGACAGTCTTAGGGAAGCTTTCTTT	CASSPRDSLREAFF
TRBV27	TRBD2	few	TRBJ2-1	TGTGCCGGCGGAAAAGCGGGGGGATCCTACAATGAGCAGTTCTTC	CAGGKAGGSYNEQFF
TRBV25-1	TRBD1	-	TRBJ2-1	TGTGCCAGCAGTGAAAGGGGACAGGGGGGTTACAATGAGCAGTTCTTC	CASSERGQGGYNEQFF
TRBV20-1	TRBD2	few	TRBJ2-1	TGCAGTGCTAGAGATTTTAAGGGACTAGCGGGAGAGGGGTCCTACAATGAGCAGTTCTTC	CSARDFKGLAGEGSYNEQFF
TRBV27	-	few	TRBJ1-5	TGTGCCAGCAGTTTAGCAGGGGCCGCGTACCTGGGTCAGCCCCAGCATTTT	CASSLAGAAYLGQPQHF
TRBV18	-	-	TRBJ1-2	TGTGCCAGCTCACTTAATCCTCCGGGCCCGCCGACCGGCTACACCTTC	CASSLNPPGPPTGYTF
TRBV5-5	-	-	TRBJ2-1	TGTGCCAGCAGCCTGTTACAGGGATCCAATGAGCAGTTCTTC	CASSLLQGSNEQFF
TRBV25-1	-	-	TRBJ1-2	TGTGCCAGCAGTGACCCGACAGCTTATGGCTACACCTTC	CASSDPTAYGYTF
TRBV13	-	few	TRBJ2-3	TGTGCCAGCAGCTTAGGGCTAGTTGCGCAGTATTTT	CASSLGLVAQYF
TRBV24-1	-	-	TRBJ2-6	TGTGCCACCAGTACAGCTGGGGCCAACGTCCTGACTTTC	CATSTAGANVLTF
TRBV19	-	few	TRBJ1-4	TGTGCCAGTAGCAACCGGGGGACTTATAATGAAAAACTGTTTTTT	CASSNRGTYNEKLFF
TRBV30	-	many	TRBJ2-5	TGTGCCTGGAGTCGTAGAGGGATAGAGACCCAGTACTTC	CAWSRRGIETQYF
TRBV28	-	many	TRBJ2-7	TGTGCCAGCAGTCCCCACGCCTCCTACGAGCAGTACTTC	CASSPHASYEQYF
TRBV30	TRBD1	once	TRBJ1-1	TGTGCCTGGAGTGTACGGGGGACAGCTCTCTGGGAGCACCAAGAAGCTTTCTTT	CAWSVRGTALWEHQEAFF
TRBV7-2	-	many	TRBJ2-7	TGTGCCAGCAGCCCCGGGCCGTCCTACGAGCAGTACTTC	CASSPGPSYEQYF
TRBV6-1	-	once	TRBJ1-2	TGTGCCAGCACCCTACTGGGCGGGGGAGGCTACACCTTC	CASTLLGGGGYTF